The 13 T cell receptor beta chains given below trace back to one sample, sequenced in a study of PD-1 blockade in classical Hodgkin lymphoma. The table came from immunoSEQ multiplex PCR; TCRdb's copy has only in-frame clones and leaves some out. Altogether 20,000 to 25,000 clones are present, around 80% being singletons, with the ten largest covering about a sixth. There was relapse after autologous stem cell transplantation in every patient, and there was variation in brentuximab vedotin exposure. The sequencing here drew on peripheral blood mononuclear cells (PBMCs), taken before the second cycle of nivolumab. Every receptor here comes from a human donor with classical Hodgkin lymphoma.

V and J are TRBV18 and TRBJ2-6, with 8 bases fitting TRBD1. The junction had 2 bases not matched to a gene; V was cut back by 1 base and J by 0 bases. The CDR3 covers 17 residues. Germline V gene sequence: CDR1 KGHSH, CDR2 LQKENI. CDR3 DNA: TGTGCCAGCTCACCACGGACAGGGACCTCTGGGGCCAACGTCCTGACTTTC. Translation: CASSPRTGTSGANVLTF.

The chain links TRBV2 to TRBJ2-2; 9 positions agree with TRBD1. The V gene's germline CDR1 is SNHLY and CDR2 FYNNEI. V was clipped by 4 bases and J by 5 bases; unmatched bases: 11. There are 17 residues in the CDR3. The CDR3, as DNA: TGTGCCAGCAGTGCTGGGACAGGGTTCTACGTAACCGGGGAGCTGTTTTTT. Translation: CASSAGTGFYVTGELFF. Complete variable domain (other parts from reference TRBV2 and TRBJ2-2): EPEVTQTPSHQVTQMGQEVILRCVPISNHLYFYWYRQILGQKVEFLVSFYNNEISEKSEIFDDQFSVERPDGSNFTLKIRSTKLEDSAMYFCASSAGTGFYVTGELFFGEGSRLTVL.

This chain connects TRBV5-1 to TRBJ1-2; possibly TRBD1 for D (6 bases). The CDR3 loop spans 14 amino acids. Germline-derived CDR1 and CDR2 are SGHRS and YFSETQ. Trimming took off 5 bases at V and 6 bases at J, with 17 bases between the two ends. CDR3 protein: CASSDGGGADGYTF. In DNA, the CDR3 is TGCGCCAGCAGTGATGGAGGGGGAGCGGATGGCTACACCTTC. The full variable domain, rest sourced from reference TRBV5-1 and TRBJ1-2, is KAGVTQTPRYLIKTRGQQVTLSCSPISGHRSVSWYQQTPGQGLQFLFEYFSETQRNKGNFPGRFSGRQFSNSRSEMNVSTLELGDSALYLCASSDGGGADGYTFGSGTRLTVV.

The chain has TRBV19 and TRBJ1-5; D may be TRBD1 (5 bases). V lost 6 bases and J 6 bases, leaving 21 bases between the germline ends. CDR3 length: 16 amino acids. Germline V gene sequence: CDR1 LNHDA, CDR2 SQIVND (reference sequence). The CDR3 sequence: CASSLSGRQGPQPQHF. For the CDR3, the DNA is TGTGCCAGTAGCCTATCAGGTAGGCAGGGCCCTCAGCCCCAGCATTTT.

This clone showed up just once. J is TRBJ2-3 and V is TRBV19; possible D gene TRBD2, 6 bases. CDR1 and CDR2 from the germline V gene are LNHDA and SQIVND (reference sequence). The CDR3 totals 15 residues. Trimming pared 4 bases from V and 0 bases from J, leaving 11 bases between. This CDR3 reads CASSTLAPSTDTQYF. The CDR3 coding sequence is TGTGCCAGTAGTACCCTAGCGCCGAGCACAGATACGCAGTATTTT.

The chain employs TRBV10-3 and TRBJ2-3; D gene ambiguous. The V and J ends lost 3 bases and 3 bases respectively, with 4 bases between them. The CDR3 runs to 12 residues. Per germline, CDR1 ENHRY and CDR2 SYGVKD. The CDR3 sequence: CAISDGTDTQYF. The CDR3 DNA is TGTGCCATCAGTGATGGGACAGATACGCAGTATTTT.

The chain joins TRBV10-3 to TRBJ2-6; the D is unclear. The V end lost 0 bases, the J end lost 2 bases, and 14 bases lay between the germline ends. Looked up from germline, CDR1 is ENHRY and CDR2 is SYGVKD. The length of the CDR3 is 18 residues. CDR3 in amino acids: CAISESYLVVPGANVLTF. DNA of the CDR3: TGTGCCATCAGTGAGTCTTACCTCGTAGTTCCTGGGGCCAACGTCCTGACTTTC.

J is TRBJ2-7 and V is TRBV6-1; a possible D gene is TRBD2 (6 bases). Germline V gene lookup returns CDR1 MNHNS and CDR2 SASEGT. The ends were cut back, 0 bases at V and 1 base at J, with 19 bases in the middle. The CDR3 sequence is 18 residues long. CDR3 DNA sequence: TGTGCCAGCAGTGAAGCGCTACCGCGGGGATCCCTATCCTACGAGCAGTACTTC. Residues: CASSEALPRGSLSYEQYF.

A single count supports this clone. J is TRBJ2-2 and V is TRBV28; D remains unclear. The CDR3 is 12 residues long. Trimming shortened V by 4 bases and J by 8 bases, and 8 bases separated the two germline ends. Germline CDR1 is MDHEN and CDR2 is SYDVKM. The CDR3 DNA reads as TGTGCCAGCAGTTCCCTAACTGGGGAGCTGTTTTTT. Its protein is CASSSLTGELFF.

This chain links TRBV5-8 with TRBJ2-6; tentatively, D is TRBD1 or TRBD2 (6 bases each). V lost 1 base and J lost 0, with 11 bases in between. The CDR3 runs 17 residues. The germline gives CDR1 SGHTS, CDR2 YDEGEE. The CDR3: CASSLYGGHSGANVLTF. The CDR3 DNA is TGTGCCAGCAGCTTGTACGGGGGCCACTCTGGGGCCAACGTCCTGACTTTC.

The chain has TRBV28 and TRBJ1-2; possibly TRBD1 for D (6 bases). V gave up 9 bases and J gave up 8 bases, with 19 bases separating them. The length of the CDR3 is 13 residues. Germline assignment: CDR1 MDHEN and CDR2 SYDVKM. The CDR3 loop reads CASSPTGNRGYTF. In nucleotides, the CDR3 is TGTGCCAGTAGCCCGACAGGCAATCGAGGCTACACCTTC.

The V and J genes are TRBV7-6 and TRBJ2-2; D unresolved. The CDR3 covers 12 residues. V dropped 7 bases and J dropped 4 bases, with 7 bases sitting between them. CDR1 and CDR2 from the germline V gene are SGHVS and FNYEAQ. CDR3 DNA: TGTGCCAGCACTCTGTTCACCGGGGAGCTGTTTTTT. Amino acid sequence: CASTLFTGELFF.

The rearrangement uses TRBV6-6 and TRBJ2-5; no firm D call. The CDR3 has 14 residues. V shed 2 bases and J shed 1 base, with 8 bases lying between them. Germline assignment: CDR1 MNHNY and CDR2 SVGAGI (reference sequence). CDR3 residues: CASSYLDTQETQYF. In nucleotides, the CDR3 is TGTGCCAGCAGTTACCTCGACACCCAAGAGACCCAGTACTTC.